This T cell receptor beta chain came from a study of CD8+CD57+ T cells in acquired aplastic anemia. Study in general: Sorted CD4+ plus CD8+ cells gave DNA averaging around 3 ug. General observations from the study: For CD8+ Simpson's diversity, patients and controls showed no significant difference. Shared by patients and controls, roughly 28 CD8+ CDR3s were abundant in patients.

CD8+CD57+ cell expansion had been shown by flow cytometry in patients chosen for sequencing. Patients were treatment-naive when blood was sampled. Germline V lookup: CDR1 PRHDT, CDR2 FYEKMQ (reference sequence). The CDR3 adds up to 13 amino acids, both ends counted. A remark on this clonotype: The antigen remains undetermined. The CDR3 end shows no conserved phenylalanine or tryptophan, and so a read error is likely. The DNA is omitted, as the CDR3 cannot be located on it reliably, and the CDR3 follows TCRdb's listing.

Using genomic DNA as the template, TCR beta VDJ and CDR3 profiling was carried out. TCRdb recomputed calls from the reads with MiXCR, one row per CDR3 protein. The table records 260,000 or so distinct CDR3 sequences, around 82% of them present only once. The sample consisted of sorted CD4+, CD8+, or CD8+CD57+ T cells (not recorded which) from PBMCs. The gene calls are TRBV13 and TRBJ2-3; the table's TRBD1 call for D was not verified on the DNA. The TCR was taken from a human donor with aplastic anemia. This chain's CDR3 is CASSSRDRDMDYV.